A single sample gave rise to the 27 T cell receptor beta chains below, sequenced in a study of blood T cell repertoires in COVID-19. TCRdb's copy holds only in-frame clones and misses some; the assay was immunoSEQ multiplex PCR. There are some 100,000 clones in the sample; just under 95% occur only once, and under 7.5% lies in the top ten. The sequencing input was peripheral blood. The receptors here all came from a man between 65 and 85 years old with acute or convalescent COVID-19.

The chain has TRBV18 and TRBJ2-3; the D is unclear. Trimming shortened V by 6 bases and J by 0 bases, and 4 bases separated the two germline ends. Germline V gene lookup returns CDR1 KGHSH and CDR2 LQKENI. The CDR3 totals 12 residues. Here the CDR3 DNA reads TGTGCCAGCTCCCCGAGCACAGATACGCAGTATTTT. This gives the protein CASSPSTDTQYF.

The J gene is TRBJ2-7, the V gene TRBV7-2; 9 bases agree with TRBD2. CDR3 size: 17 residues. V trimming: 6 bases; J trimming: 4 bases; junction bases outside the gene matches: 16. The germline V gene has CDR1 SGHTA and CDR2 FQGNSA. In DNA, the CDR3 is TGTGCCAGCAGTTGGTTAGCTCTAGCGGGAACAAGGTACGAGCAGTACTTC. Translated: CASSWLALAGTRYEQYF.

V and J are TRBV2 and TRBJ2-7; the D is unclear. Trimming stripped 6 bases from V and 3 bases from J, with 6 bases between. CDR1 is SNHLY and CDR2 is FYNNEI in the germline V gene. The CDR3 is 11 amino acids. CDR3 DNA sequence: TGTGCCAGCAGATTCCTCTACGAGCAGTACTTC. Protein product: CASRFLYEQYF.

The DNA for the CDR3 is TGTGCCAGCAACCCTCCCCCGTGGCAGGGGGGTGAAAAACTGTTTTTT. Amino acid sequence: CASNPPPWQGGEKLFF. The V and J genes are TRBV28 and TRBJ1-4; 7 bases are shared with TRBD1. CDR1 MDHEN and CDR2 SYDVKM come from the germline V gene. V was pared by 7 bases and J by 7 bases, with 15 bases of the junction left unmatched. The CDR3 totals 16 residues. The variable domain in full, completed from reference TRBV28 and TRBJ1-4, reads DVKVTQSSRYLVKRTGEKVFLECVQDMDHENMFWYRQDPGLGLRLIYFSYDVKMKEKGDIPEGYSVSREKKERFSLILESASTNQTSMYLCASNPPPWQGGEKLFFGSGTQLSVL.

This clone was found once. The DNA of the CDR3 is TGTGCCAGCATCAAACAGGGACACCCGACCGGGGAGCTGTTTTTT. Encoded protein: CASIKQGHPTGELFF. The chain couples TRBV6-5 to TRBJ2-2; D possibly corresponds to TRBD1 (6 bases). V was shortened by 7 bases and J by 5 bases, with 17 bases between the two germline ends. CDR1 and CDR2 from the germline V gene are MNHEY and SVGAGI. The CDR3 runs to 15 residues.

The chain carries TRBV3-1 (or the pseudogene TRBV3-2) and TRBJ2-7, with 8 bases aligning to TRBD2. The CDR3 has 14 residues. Germline assignment: CDR1 LGHDT and CDR2 YNNKEL (reference sequence). V lost 8 bases to trimming and J lost 2 bases; unmatched junction nucleotides: 8. The CDR3: CASRLSGITYEQYF. CDR3 nucleotides: TGTGCCAGCCGCCTTAGCGGGATTACCTACGAGCAGTACTTC.

The V call is TRBV6-5, the J call TRBJ1-6; D gene unclear. Germline-derived CDR1 and CDR2 are MNHEY and SVGAGI. This CDR3 contains 13 residues. Deletions cut 6 bases from V and 1 base from J, with 4 bases between. CDR3 coding DNA: TGTGCCAGCAGGCAGTCCTATAATTCACCCCTCCACTTT. This encodes CASRQSYNSPLHF.

The chain has TRBV5-6 and TRBJ1-4, with 10 bases aligning to TRBD1. The CDR3 covers 18 residues. J lost 4 bases, V lost 1 base, and 10 bases had no gene match. Germline CDR1 and CDR2: SGHDT and YYEEEE. The CDR3 bases are TGTGCCAGCAGCTTGTTTGCGACAGGGGGCGTTAGTAATGAAAAACTGTTTTTT. The encoded protein is CASSLFATGGVSNEKLFF.

The rearrangement joins TRBV5-1 to TRBJ2-3, with TRBD2 identical over 10 bases. Germline assignment: CDR1 SGHRS and CDR2 YFSETQ. CDR3 length: 16 residues. V lost 1 base and J lost 7; bases outside the gene matches: 9. This chain's CDR3 is CASSLQASGSSNTQYF. The CDR3, as DNA: TGCGCCAGCAGCTTGCAGGCTAGCGGGAGTTCGAATACGCAGTATTTT.

The chain employs TRBV12-5 and TRBJ2-7, with 11 nucleotides matching TRBD1. V lost 6 bases and J lost 5; bases outside the gene matches: 12. Germline V gene lookup returns CDR1 LGHNT and CDR2 FRNRAP. This CDR3 region has 16 residues. The chain's CDR3 is CASGRWTGQGAHEQYF. The CDR3 DNA is TGTGCTAGTGGCCGGTGGACTGGACAGGGGGCCCACGAGCAGTACTTC. Full variable domain (rest looked up from reference TRBV12-5 and TRBJ2-7): DARVTQTPRHKVTEMGQEVTMRCQPILGHNTVFWYRQTMMQGLELLAYFRNRAPLDDSGMPKDRFSAEMPDATLATLKIQPSEPRDSAVYFCASGRWTGQGAHEQYFGPGTRLTVT.

The V gene is TRBV24-1, the J gene TRBJ2-2; TRBD1 aligns across 7 bases. Germline V lookup: CDR1 KGHDR, CDR2 SFDVKD. V lost 3 bases, J lost 5 bases, and 11 bases stayed unmatched. CDR3 length: 17 amino acids. CDR3 amino acids: CATSDPLWTGGTGELFF. The CDR3 nucleotides are TGTGCCACCAGTGATCCCCTATGGACAGGAGGAACCGGGGAGCTGTTTTTT.

The genes are TRBV7-2 and TRBJ1-2; 10 positions agree with TRBD1. This CDR3 has 15 residues. Losses at the gene ends were 0 bases for V and 4 bases for J; bases not matched to a gene: 2. Germline CDR1 SGHTA, CDR2 FQGNSA. DNA for the CDR3: TGTGCCAGCAGCTTAGCGGGACAGGGGTTCTATGGCTACACCTTC. Its translation is CASSLAGQGFYGYTF.

This chain links TRBV27 with TRBJ1-1; 7 positions agree with TRBD1. V trimming: 5 bases; J trimming: 4 bases; junction bases outside the gene matches: 10. The CDR3 contains 15 residues. CDR1 is MNHEY and CDR2 is SMNVEV in the germline V gene (reference sequence). CDR3 amino acids: CASSPRQGLRTEAFF. CDR3 DNA: TGTGCCAGCAGTCCCCGACAGGGTTTGCGCACTGAAGCTTTCTTT.

The V gene is TRBV6-4, the J gene TRBJ2-5; TRBD2 matches at 10 bases. Germline V gene lookup returns CDR1 MRHNA and CDR2 SNTAGT. V lost 6 bases to trimming and J lost 5 bases; unmatched junction nucleotides: 0. This CDR3 spans 12 amino acids. The CDR3: CASRLAGETQYF. DNA for the CDR3: TGTGCCAGCAGACTAGCGGGGGAGACCCAGTACTTC.

The chain couples TRBV19 to TRBJ1-1; D is perhaps TRBD1 (5 bases). CDR1 and CDR2 from the germline V gene are LNHDA and SQIVND (reference sequence). The CDR3 spans 14 residues. V lost 0 bases and J lost 7, with 12 bases in between. CDR3 amino acids: CASSIDGAALEAFF. In DNA, the CDR3 is TGTGCCAGTAGTATAGATGGGGCAGCACTTGAAGCTTTCTTT.

The chain uses TRBV10-3 and TRBJ2-3, with a tentative D call TRBD2 (6 bases). Germline-derived CDR1 and CDR2 are ENHRY and SYGVKD. The CDR3 is made up of 16 amino acids. Between the trimmed V and J ends, which lost 8 bases and 0 bases, there was a span of 18 bases. The CDR3, as DNA: TGTGCCATCGGGGAGAGTAGCGGTCTTAGCACAGATACGCAGTATTTT. This translates into CAIGESSGLSTDTQYF.

The gene calls are TRBV7-3 and TRBJ2-1, with TRBD2 matching over 8 bases. This CDR3 comprises 16 residues. V lost 2 bases, J lost 0 bases, and 3 bases stayed unmatched. Germline CDR1 and CDR2: SGHTA and FQGTGA. CDR3 DNA sequence: TGTGCCAGCAGCTTAGTCAGCGGGAGCTCCTACAATGAGCAGTTCTTC. It codes for CASSLVSGSSYNEQFF.

The chain is built from TRBV6-5 and TRBJ2-7, with TRBD2 as a possible D gene (5 bases). Germline V CDR1 and CDR2: MNHEY, SVGAGI. The CDR3 is 15 residues long. With 2 bases removed from V and 0 bases from J, the gap between germline ends came to 11 bases. The DNA of the CDR3 is TGTGCCAGCAGTTACATTTCGGGAAACTCCTACGAGCAGTACTTC. Its protein is CASSYISGNSYEQYF.

This rearrangement joins TRBV5-1 to TRBJ2-2, with D possibly being TRBD1 (6 bases). Germline V lookup: CDR1 SGHRS, CDR2 YFSETQ. Trimming left V 2 bases short and J 3 bases short, with 14 bases between. This CDR3 has 16 amino acids. The CDR3, as DNA: TGCGCCAGCAGCTTATGGACAGATCTGGACACCGGGGAGCTGTTTTTT. This codes for CASSLWTDLDTGELFF.

The V gene is TRBV15, the J gene TRBJ1-1; D unresolved. Germline V gene lookup returns CDR1 LNHNV and CDR2 YYDKDF (reference sequence). V gave up 1 base and J gave up 2 bases, with 5 bases separating them. This CDR3 is built from 13 residues. The CDR3 here is CATSRGRNTEAFF. As DNA, the CDR3 is TGTGCCACCAGCAGAGGCAGAAACACTGAAGCTTTCTTT.

V usage is TRBV6-5 and J usage is TRBJ1-2; D might be TRBD1 (6 bases). This CDR3 has 12 amino acids. The germline V gene has CDR1 MNHEY and CDR2 SVGAGI. Trimming took off 11 bases at V and 4 bases at J, with 14 bases between the two ends. The CDR3 region is CAVQGGSYGYTF. The CDR3 region has the DNA TGTGCCGTACAGGGCGGGAGCTATGGCTACACCTTC.

This rearrangement joins TRBV5-5 to TRBJ2-3, with 13 positions matching TRBD2. This CDR3 has 18 amino acids. Germline CDR1 and CDR2: SGHKS and YYEKEE (reference sequence). With V trimmed by 1 base and J by 3 bases, 8 bases remained unmatched. In DNA, the CDR3 is TGTGCCAGCAGCTTGACTGGACTAGCGGGAGATACGACAGATACGCAGTATTTT. Translation gives CASSLTGLAGDTTDTQYF.

This chain joins TRBV5-1 and TRBJ2-3; 7 positions agree with TRBD1. Germline CDR1 and CDR2: SGHRS and YFSETQ. The length of the CDR3 is 15 residues. Unmatched junction bases numbered 6, after V lost 4 bases and J lost 1 base. The DNA for the CDR3 is TGCGCCAGCAGCGAATTGACAGGGCGCACAGATACGCAGTATTTT. Protein sequence: CASSELTGRTDTQYF.

V usage is TRBV10-3 and J usage is TRBJ2-3; TRBD2 matches at 10 bases. CDR1 is ENHRY and CDR2 is SYGVKD in the germline V gene. V shed 7 bases and J 2 bases; nucleotides not matched to a gene: 9. This CDR3 has 16 residues. The CDR3 DNA reads TGTGCCATCACAGAGGGGACTAGCGCATACACAGATACGCAGTATTTT. Its translation: CAITEGTSAYTDTQYF.

The rearrangement joins TRBV5-3 to TRBJ2-6; the match to TRBD2 covers 8 bases. TRBV5-3 is an open reading frame, and its role is uncertain. This CDR3 has 16 residues. Unmatched junction bases numbered 6, after V lost 7 bases and J lost 0 bases. In DNA, the CDR3 is TGTGCCAGAGGGCTAGCGGGTAACTCTGGGGCCAACGTCCTGACTTTC. It codes for CARGLAGNSGANVLTF.

This clone was seen once. The J gene is TRBJ2-5, the V gene TRBV11-2; 15 nucleotides match TRBD2. The J segment lost 2 bases and the V segment lost 9 bases, leaving 10 bases of the junction unmatched. This CDR3 contains 17 residues. The germline CDR1 and CDR2 sequences are SGHAT and FQNNGV. CDR3 sequence reads: CASGLAGTSGGQETQYF. DNA of the CDR3: TGTGCCAGTGGATTGGCGGGGACTAGCGGGGGGCAAGAGACCCAGTACTTC.

This chain uses TRBV11-2 with TRBJ1-1; D is unresolved. Germline lookup yields CDR1 SGHAT and CDR2 FQNNGV. The CDR3 has 15 residues. With 1 base removed from V and 0 bases from J, the gap between germline ends came to 9 bases. CDR3 in DNA: TGTGCCAGCAGCTTAGCCGGGAACTTGAACACTGAAGCTTTCTTT. Its translation is CASSLAGNLNTEAFF.